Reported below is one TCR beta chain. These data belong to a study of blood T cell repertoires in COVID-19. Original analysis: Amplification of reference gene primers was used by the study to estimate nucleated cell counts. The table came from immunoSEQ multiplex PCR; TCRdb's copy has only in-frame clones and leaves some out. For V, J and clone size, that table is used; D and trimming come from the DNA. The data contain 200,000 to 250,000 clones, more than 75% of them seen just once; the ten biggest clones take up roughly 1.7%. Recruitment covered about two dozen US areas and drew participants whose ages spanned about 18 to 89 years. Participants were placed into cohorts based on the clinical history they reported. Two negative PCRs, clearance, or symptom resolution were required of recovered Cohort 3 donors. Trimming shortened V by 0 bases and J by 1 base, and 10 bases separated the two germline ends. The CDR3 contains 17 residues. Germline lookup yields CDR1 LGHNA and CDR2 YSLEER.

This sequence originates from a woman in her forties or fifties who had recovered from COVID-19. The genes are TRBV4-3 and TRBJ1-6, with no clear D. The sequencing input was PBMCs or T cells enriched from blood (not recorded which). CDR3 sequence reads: CASSQDVAGSYNSPLHF. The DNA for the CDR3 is TGCGCCAGCAGCCAAGACGTCGCGGGTTCCTATAATTCACCCCTCCACTTT.